Each of the 7 T cell receptor beta chains below was sequenced from the same sample in a study of response to subunit inactivated influenza vaccine. TCRdb re-analysed the RT-PCR reads in MiXCR, keeping a single row per CDR3 protein. The sample holds 860,000 or so distinct CDR3 sequences, 21% seen once. Here the sequenced sample was PBMCs from blood, taken 4 to 6 days after vaccination. The origin of the receptors is a man aged 50 to 60 who received an inactivated influenza vaccine.

The gene calls are TRBV6-5 and TRBJ2-1, with a possible D match to TRBD2 (5 bases). CDR3 length: 16 residues. V lost 1 base, J lost 5 bases, and 15 bases lay in between. Germline CDR1 reads MNHEY; CDR2 reads SVGAGI. The chain's CDR3 is CASSYYAGKRDNEQFF. In nucleotides, the CDR3 is TGTGCCAGCAGTTACTACGCCGGGAAAAGAGACAATGAGCAGTTCTTC.

This chain joins TRBV11-2 and TRBJ2-5; 10 bases are shared with TRBD2. The CDR3 runs 18 residues. V shed 1 base, J shed 1 base, and the junction held 9 bases outside the gene matches. Germline loops: CDR1 SGHAT, CDR2 FQNNGV. Here the CDR3 DNA reads TGTGCCAGCAGCTTAGTTGGTAGCGGGAGGACCCCCCAAGAGACCCAGTACTTC. It encodes CASSLVGSGRTPQETQYF.

The chain uses TRBV7-6 and TRBJ1-1; D perhaps matches TRBD1 (5 bases). Germline loops: CDR1 SGHVS, CDR2 FNYEAQ. The CDR3 sequence is 15 residues long. Trimming pared 1 base from V and 1 base from J, leaving 10 bases between. CDR3 in amino acids: CASSLEAGWNTEAFF. The CDR3 bases are TGTGCCAGCAGCTTAGAGGCAGGGTGGAACACTGAAGCTTTCTTT. Variable domain in full (rest from reference TRBV7-6 and TRBJ1-1): GAGVSQSPRYKVTKRGQDVALRCDPISGHVSLYWYRQALGQGPEFLTYFNYEAQQDKSGLPNDRFSAERPEGSISTLTIQRTEQRDSAMYRCASSLEAGWNTEAFFGQGTRLTVV.

The chain recombines TRBV9 with TRBJ2-5; D perhaps matches TRBD2 (7 bases). Trimming pared 1 base from V and 5 bases from J, leaving 15 bases between. The CDR3 is 15 amino acids. From germline, CDR1 is SGDLS and CDR2 YYNGEE. The CDR3 reads CASSVSGGAEETQYF. CDR3 bases: TGTGCCAGCAGCGTAAGTGGGGGGGCGGAGGAGACCCAGTACTTC.

This clonotype has only a few counts. The chain employs TRBV12-3 or TRBV12-4 and TRBJ1-2, with TRBD1 identical over 7 bases. CDR3 length equals 12 residues. J was trimmed by 7 bases and V by 6 bases; bases with no gene match: 5. The CDR3 here is CASSPDRVGYTF. The CDR3 coding sequence is TGTGCCAGCAGCCCAGACAGGGTTGGCTACACCTTC.

The chain links TRBV12-3 or TRBV12-4 to TRBJ2-3; no clear D gene. This CDR3 comprises 14 residues. With 6 bases removed from V and 2 bases from J, the gap between germline ends came to 12 bases. The CDR3 bases are TGTGCCAGCAGCCCGCGCTTTTACACAGATACGCAGTATTTT. Protein: CASSPRFYTDTQYF.

This chain joins TRBV11-1 and TRBJ2-7, with a tentative D call TRBD1 (5 bases). Trimming took 5 bases from V and 6 from J, leaving 14 bases between them. The CDR3 runs to 13 residues. Germline V CDR1 and CDR2: SGHAT, FQDESV (reference sequence). Here the CDR3 DNA reads TGTGCCAGCAGCACCCAGGGAAGGGGCGAGCAGTACTTC. Protein product: CASSTQGRGEQYF.